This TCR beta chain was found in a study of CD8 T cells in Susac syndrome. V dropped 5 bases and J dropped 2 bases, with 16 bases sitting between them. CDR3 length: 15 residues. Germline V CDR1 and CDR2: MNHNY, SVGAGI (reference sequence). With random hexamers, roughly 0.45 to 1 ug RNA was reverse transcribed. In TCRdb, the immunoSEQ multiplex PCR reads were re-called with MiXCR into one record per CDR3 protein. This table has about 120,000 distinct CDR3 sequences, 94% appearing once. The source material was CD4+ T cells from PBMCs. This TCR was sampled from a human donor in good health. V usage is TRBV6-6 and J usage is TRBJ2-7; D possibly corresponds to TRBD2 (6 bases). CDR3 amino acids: CASSQSGTGAYEQYF. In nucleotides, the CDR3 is TGTGCCAGCAGTCAATCCGGGACGGGAGCCTACGAGCAGTACTTC.